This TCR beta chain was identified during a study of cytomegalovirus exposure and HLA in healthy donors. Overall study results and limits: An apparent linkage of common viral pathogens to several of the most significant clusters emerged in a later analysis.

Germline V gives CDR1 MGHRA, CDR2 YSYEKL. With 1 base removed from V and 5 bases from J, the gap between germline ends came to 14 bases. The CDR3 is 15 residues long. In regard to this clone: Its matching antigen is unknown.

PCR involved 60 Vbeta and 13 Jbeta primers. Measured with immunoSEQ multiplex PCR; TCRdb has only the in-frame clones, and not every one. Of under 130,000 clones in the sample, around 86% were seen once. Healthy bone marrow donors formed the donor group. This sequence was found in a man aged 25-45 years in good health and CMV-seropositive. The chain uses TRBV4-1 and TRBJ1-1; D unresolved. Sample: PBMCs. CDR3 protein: CASSQVLQSRTEAFF. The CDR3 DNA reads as TGCGCCAGCAGCCAAGTATTACAGTCACGGACTGAAGCTTTCTTT.